This record covers a single T cell receptor beta chain. Its antigen is unknown. These data are taken from a study of post-analysis software for immune sequencing data. Unique molecular identifiers tagged the TCR beta cDNA libraries. MiXCR, run by TCRdb on the PCR reads, gives a single entry per CDR3 protein. The profile shows 750,000 to 900,000 distinct CDR3 sequences, around 42% of them singletons. Study conclusions and caveats: F measure grouped same-batch samples tightly together. With TRBV5-6, TRBV5-1 and TRBV20-1 included, 5 or 6 TRBV segments were more frequent in patients than in controls.

The trim removed 7 bases at V and 8 bases at J, leaving 13 bases unmatched. The CDR3 runs 13 residues. Per germline, CDR1 SQVTM and CDR2 ANQGSEA. This sequence originates from a girl aged 5 to 17 with multiple sclerosis. Sequenced: blood. V usage is TRBV29-1 and J usage is TRBJ1-2; TRBD1 matches at 7 bases. Here the CDR3 reads CSALDRPLGGYTF. In nucleotides, the CDR3 is TGCAGCGCCTTGGACAGGCCCCTGGGCGGCTACACCTTC.